The 26 T cell receptor beta chains presented below share a single source sample, sequenced in a study of blood T cell repertoires in COVID-19. Sequencing used immunoSEQ multiplex PCR; TCRdb keeps in-frame clones, though not all of them. The sample shows over 70,000 clones, about four fifths of them seen only once. Material: peripheral blood. Receptors originate from a man aged 65 to 79 with COVID-19, enrolled during active disease.

This rearrangement joins TRBV20-1 to TRBJ1-2; D possibly corresponds to TRBD1 (6 bases). The CDR3 is made up of 11 amino acids. CDR1 is DFQATT, CDR2 SNEGSKA, per germline (reference sequence). The CDR3 region has the DNA TGCGGAATCATCAGGGGCCGAGGCTACACCTTC. As protein: CGIIRGRGYTF.

The genes are TRBV19 and TRBJ2-3; D is uncertain. The CDR3 totals 11 residues. Germline-derived CDR1 and CDR2 are LNHDA and SQIVND (reference sequence). V was trimmed by 9 bases and J by 7 bases, leaving 11 bases between them. CDR3: CASSKEYTQYF. Written as DNA, the CDR3 is TGTGCCAGCTCCAAAGAGTATACGCAGTATTTT.

The J gene is TRBJ1-2, the V gene TRBV4-1, with D unresolved. The germline V gene has CDR1 MGHRA and CDR2 YSYEKL. This CDR3 has 11 residues. V was pared by 4 bases and J by 6 bases, with 6 bases between. CDR3 nucleotide sequence: TGCGCCAGCAGCCGGGGAGATGGCTACACCTTC. Its translation: CASSRGDGYTF.

The chain recombines TRBV3-1 (or the pseudogene TRBV3-2) with TRBJ2-1; no firm D call. The V and J ends lost 3 bases and 0 bases respectively, with 9 bases between them. The germline CDR1 and CDR2 sequences are LGHDT and YNNKEL (reference sequence). This CDR3 has 15 residues. The CDR3 DNA is TGTGCCAGCAGCCAGAGTGCAAGCTCCTACAATGAGCAGTTCTTC. Translated: CASSQSASSYNEQFF.

The rearrangement links TRBV6-5 to TRBJ1-1; 7 bases agree with TRBD1. This CDR3 spans 15 amino acids. V dropped 0 bases and J dropped 4; count of bases not matched to a gene: 5. Germline CDR1 and CDR2: MNHEY and SVGAGI. The CDR3 sequence: CASSYSWAGGTEAFF. In DNA form, the CDR3 reads TGTGCCAGCAGTTACTCGTGGGCAGGGGGCACTGAAGCTTTCTTT.

This chain connects TRBV29-1 to TRBJ2-1; 8 bases agree with TRBD2. V was clipped by 3 bases and J by 0 bases; unmatched bases: 4. Germline lookup yields CDR1 SQVTM and CDR2 ANQGSEA. The CDR3 loop spans 15 amino acids. This CDR3 is CSVDSGGLSYNEQFF. The CDR3 DNA reads as TGCAGCGTTGACAGCGGGGGCCTCTCCTACAATGAGCAGTTCTTC.

The V call is TRBV12-3 or TRBV12-4, the J call TRBJ2-2; D remains ambiguous. With 5 bases removed from V and 7 bases from J, the gap between germline ends came to 11 bases. The CDR3 runs to 13 residues. CDR3 sequence (DNA): TGTGCCAGCAGTCCCCTGAGAGTCGGGGAGCTGTTTTTT. It translates to CASSPLRVGELFF.

J is TRBJ2-7 and V is TRBV11-3, with 8 bases that match TRBD1. CDR1 SGHNT and CDR2 YENEEA come from the germline V gene. The trim removed 3 bases at V and 0 bases at J, leaving 7 bases unmatched. This CDR3 is 16 amino acids long. CDR3 sequence: CASSFLAGQASYEQYF. In nucleotides, the CDR3 is TGTGCCAGCAGCTTCCTCGCGGGACAGGCCTCCTACGAGCAGTACTTC.

The chain has TRBV29-1 and TRBJ2-7; maybe TRBD1 (6 bases). V gave up 5 bases and J gave up 4 bases, with 12 bases separating them. The CDR3 extends over 12 amino acids. The germline V gene encodes CDR1 SQVTM and CDR2 ANQGSEA. The CDR3, as DNA: TGCAGCGTTTCGGGACAAAGATACGAGCAGTACTTC. It encodes CSVSGQRYEQYF.

This chain uses TRBV10-2 with TRBJ1-5, with 9 bases lining up with TRBD1. With 0 bases clipped from V and 6 bases from J, the junction kept 6 bases outside the gene matches. Germline assignment: CDR1 WSHSY and CDR2 SAAADI. CDR3 length equals 16 residues. The CDR3 bases are TGCGCCAGCAGTGAGTCGATACAGGGGGCCCGTCAGCCCCAGCATTTT. It specifies CASSESIQGARQPQHF.

The rearrangement joins TRBV12-1 to TRBJ2-2; TRBD1 reflects the table's D call only, with no check against the DNA. TRBV12-1 is reported as a pseudogene. The CDR3 totals 14 residues. The DNA for the CDR3 is TGTGCCTCGACAGGGTCAGGGAACACCGGGGAGCTGTTTTTT. This encodes CASTGSGNTGELFF.

This rearrangement joins TRBV12-1 to TRBJ2-3; TRBD2 is the table's D call, not checked against the DNA. TRBV12-1 is listed as a pseudogene. The CDR3 is made up of 18 amino acids. The CDR3 DNA reads TGTGCCAGCAGCACAGATGGTGGCGGGGGTACTAGCACAGATACGCAGTATTTT. Encoded protein: CASSTDGGGGTSTDTQYF.

V usage is TRBV30 and J usage is TRBJ1-3; D is ambiguous. V lost 2 bases to trimming and J lost 2 bases, with 13 bases between them. Germline-derived CDR1 and CDR2 are GTSNPN and SVGIG (reference sequence). The CDR3 extends over 15 amino acids. The CDR3 region is CAWSPQKITGNTIYF. The CDR3 DNA reads as TGTGCCTGGAGTCCACAGAAGATCACTGGAAACACCATATATTTT. Full variable domain (missing parts from reference TRBV30 and TRBJ1-3): SQTIHQWPATLVQPVGSPLSLECTVEGTSNPNLYWYRQAAGRGLQLLFYSVGIGQISSEVPQNLSASRPQDRQFILSSKKLLLSDSGFYLCAWSPQKITGNTIYFGEGSWLTVV.

The table lists this clone with a few counts. Mismatch with germline at one junction end may stem from a read error. V is TRBV7-7 and J is TRBJ2-3; TRBD2 matches at 9 bases. The germline V gene encodes CDR1 SSHAT and CDR2 FNYEAQ (reference sequence). The CDR3 has 17 amino acids. The CDR3 bases are TGTGCTAGCAGCTTATTGCCTAGCGGGGCCGAGGGGGATACGCAGTATTTT. It is translated as CASSLLPSGAEGDTQYF.

The gene calls are TRBV5-4 and TRBJ2-6; D is unclear. CDR3 length: 16 amino acids. From germline, CDR1 is SGHNT and CDR2 YYREEE (reference sequence). The V and J ends lost 0 bases and 0 bases respectively, with 7 bases between them. The CDR3 DNA follows: TGTGCCAGCAGCTTGGGGGCGCCCTCTGGGGCCAACGTCCTGACTTTC. Residues: CASSLGAPSGANVLTF.

The chain combines TRBV19 with TRBJ1-2, with D uncertain. V lost 10 bases and J lost 9, with 15 bases in between. The CDR3 is made up of 11 amino acids. Per germline, CDR1 LNHDA and CDR2 SQIVND (reference sequence). Here the CDR3 reads CATRLVARYTF. DNA of the CDR3: TGTGCCACCAGATTGGTCGCCCGCTACACCTTC.

In its sample, this clone is medium-sized. The chain uses TRBV10-3 and TRBJ1-2, with D perhaps TRBD1 (5 bases). V was trimmed by 4 bases and J by 2 bases, leaving 17 bases between them. The CDR3 is 16 amino acids. Germline CDR1 ENHRY, CDR2 SYGVKD. The CDR3 region is CAISGETDSENYGYTF. CDR3 bases: TGTGCCATCAGTGGAGAGACAGATTCGGAAAACTATGGCTACACCTTC.

The gene calls are TRBV19 and TRBJ1-4, with D perhaps TRBD1 (5 bases). Germline V gene lookup returns CDR1 LNHDA and CDR2 SQIVND (reference sequence). The CDR3 sequence is 17 residues long. Trimming removed 3 bases from V and 0 bases from J, with 14 bases in between. CDR3 residues: CASSIGQRGATNEKLFF. The CDR3 DNA follows: TGTGCCAGTAGTATTGGTCAACGGGGGGCAACTAATGAAAAACTGTTTTTT.

J is TRBJ1-6 and V is TRBV9; 9 bases agree with TRBD1. The ends lost 3 bases at V and 11 bases at J; junction bases unmatched: 12. The CDR3 runs 16 residues. Looked up from germline, CDR1 is SGDLS and CDR2 is YYNGEE. CDR3 DNA sequence: TGTGCCAGCAGCGCCCAATCACCGGGACAGGGAGCACCCCTCCACTTT. This translates into CASSAQSPGQGAPLHF.

The chain carries TRBV5-4 and TRBJ1-1, with 7 bases identical to TRBD1. Germline V CDR1 and CDR2: SGHNT, YYREEE (reference sequence). V dropped 0 bases and J dropped 11; count of bases not matched to a gene: 7. The CDR3 consists of 13 residues. CDR3 nucleotide sequence: TGTGCCAGCAGCTTGGGACAGGGCCGAGGGGCTTTCTTT. It translates to CASSLGQGRGAFF. The full variable domain, in which reference TRBV5-4 and TRBJ1-1 provide the parts outside the CDR3, is ETGVTQSPTHLIKTRGQQVTLRCSSQSGHNTVSWYQQALGQGPQFIFQYYREEENGRGNFPPRFSGLQFPNYSSELNVNALELDDSALYLCASSLGQGRGAFFGQGTRLTVV.

The chain links TRBV7-9 to TRBJ2-3, with D possibly matching TRBD1 (6 bases). Trimming stripped 2 bases from V and 6 bases from J, with 15 bases between. There are 15 residues in the CDR3. Germline V lookup: CDR1 SEHNR, CDR2 FQNEAQ (reference sequence). The CDR3 sequence is CASSLRDTGRDTQYF. The CDR3, as DNA: TGTGCCAGCAGCTTAAGGGACACAGGGCGGGATACGCAGTATTTT.

This chain connects TRBV6-2 or TRBV6-3 to TRBJ1-5, with unresolved D. Germline CDR1 MNHEY, CDR2 SVGEGT. There are 14 residues in the CDR3. V lost 2 bases to trimming and J lost 6 bases, with 11 bases between them. This CDR3 is CASSYQATFQPQHF. In DNA, the CDR3 is TGTGCCAGCAGTTACCAGGCAACCTTTCAGCCCCAGCATTTT.

The chain carries TRBV7-9 and TRBJ1-2; a weak D match, TRBD1 (5 bases). The CDR3 sequence is 12 residues long. V lost 5 bases, J lost 4 bases, and 8 bases lay in between. Germline V gene lookup returns CDR1 SEHNR and CDR2 FQNEAQ (reference sequence). The CDR3 region is CASSEDSYGYTF. DNA for the CDR3: TGTGCCAGCAGCGAAGACAGCTATGGCTACACCTTC.

CDR3 bases: TGTGCCAGCAGTTTATCCACCGGGACTAGCAGTTACGAGCAGTACTTC. It codes for CASSLSTGTSSYEQYF. V gene TRBV27 combines with J gene TRBJ2-7; 9 nucleotides agree with TRBD2. The V segment lost 0 bases and the J segment 4 bases; nucleotides outside the gene matches: 7. Germline V gene data show CDR1 as MNHEY and CDR2 as SMNVEV (reference sequence). The CDR3 has 16 residues.

The V gene is TRBV7-8, the J gene TRBJ2-7, with TRBD2 as a possible D gene (6 bases). V was cut by 5 bases and J by 0 bases, with 11 bases left in between. Germline V gene sequence: CDR1 SGHVS, CDR2 FQNEAQ. The CDR3 has 14 residues. The CDR3 reads CASSRGGSSYEQYF. The CDR3 DNA is TGTGCCAGCAGCCGGGGAGGTAGCTCCTACGAGCAGTACTTC. Drawing the rest from reference TRBV7-8 and TRBJ2-7, the complete variable domain is GAGVSQSPRYKVAKRGQDVALRCDPISGHVSLFWYQQALGQGPEFLTYFQNEAQLDKSGLPSDRFFAERPEGSVSTLKIQRTQQEDSAVYLCASSRGGSSYEQYFGPGTRLTVT.

Points on this clone: The same CDR3 can be traced to other DNA sequences in this sample. The V and J genes are TRBV4-1 and TRBJ2-7; 9 bases line up with TRBD2. The ends lost 4 bases at V and 1 base at J; junction bases unmatched: 5. The CDR3 extends over 15 amino acids. Germline V lookup: CDR1 MGHRA, CDR2 YSYEKL. The CDR3 DNA reads as TGCGCCAGCAGCCTTGGACTAGCGTTATCCTACGAGCAGTACTTC. Its protein is CASSLGLALSYEQYF.